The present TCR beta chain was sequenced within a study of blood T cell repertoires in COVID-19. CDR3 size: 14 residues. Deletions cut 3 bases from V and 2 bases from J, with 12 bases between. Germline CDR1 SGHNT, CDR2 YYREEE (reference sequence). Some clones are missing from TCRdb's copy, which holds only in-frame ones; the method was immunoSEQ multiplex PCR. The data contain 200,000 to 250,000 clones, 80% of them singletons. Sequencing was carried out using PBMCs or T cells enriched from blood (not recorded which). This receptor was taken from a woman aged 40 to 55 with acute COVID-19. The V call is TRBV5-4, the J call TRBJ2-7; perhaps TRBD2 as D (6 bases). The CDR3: CASSWRDRAYEQYF. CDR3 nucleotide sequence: TGTGCCAGCAGCTGGAGGGACCGTGCCTACGAGCAGTACTTC.